The following is a T cell receptor (beta chain) sequence with its context. Its cognate antigen is unknown. Some clones are missing from TCRdb's copy, which holds only in-frame ones; the method was immunoSEQ multiplex PCR. In the table there are about 150,000 clones, about 86% of which are singletons. These data are taken from a study of cytomegalovirus exposure and HLA in healthy donors. The CDR3 totals 15 residues. V was clipped by 2 bases and J by 1 base; unmatched bases: 3. CDR1 and CDR2 (germline): MGHRA, YSYEKL. Regarding the study as a whole: A few CMV-associated chains were confirmed in vitro to be specific for CMV antigens. The TCR clusters that emerged in the first cohort tended, a later analysis found, to co-occur in the 120 validation repertoires.

This clonotype originated in a human donor in good health. The sequenced sample consisted of PBMCs. The chain carries TRBV4-1 and TRBJ1-1, with 8 nucleotides matching TRBD1. CDR3 nucleotide sequence: TGCGCCAGCAGCCAATTGACAGGGGCGAACACTGAAGCTTTCTTT. Translating gives CASSQLTGANTEAFF.